This T cell receptor beta chain was sequenced in a study of cytomegalovirus exposure and HLA in healthy donors (dated by TCRdb to 2016 to 2017). Notes on the research overall: An earlier analysis of 587 of the donors reported about 260 Gb of sequence data and around 110 million unique TCR beta sequences obtained from some 200 million T cells. The study combined high-throughput TCR immunosequencing, statistical association of individual TCRs with disease status, and machine learning to predict cytomegalovirus infection status. The later analysis used no new phenotypic data to find candidate immune exposures, relying instead on TCR beta sequences and their occurrence across donors. The number of donors typed differed by locus, with 629-630 for A, B, C, DRB1 and DQB1, more than 500 for DQA1, 600 to 610 for DPA1, and under 490 for DPB1. Donor age, sex, ethnicity and CMV serostatus were compiled together with the repertoire data. On average, about 240,000 unique TCR beta nucleotide sequences were sequenced per donor among fewer than 500 genotyped donors of the cohort, with about 17% of those sequences being non-productive. Roughly 5 DR-DQ haplotypes were handled as single units for association and clustering, since linkage in the cohort was strong. In an earlier analysis of 587 of the donors, high-throughput TCR beta sequencing was used to judge whether each TCR beta V gene segment behaved as functional or pseudogenic. The aim of the study was to test whether cataloging public T cell receptors could identify signatures of past pathogen exposure. The genetic ancestry cluster associated with self-reported Caucasian donors included roughly 84% of the approximately 430 genotyped donors. A later genetic analysis used genome-wide SNP genotypes for about 60% of the 666 donors, treating that subset as a discovery cohort. The study profiled the T cell repertoires of around 700 subjects by immunosequencing and related them to cytomegalovirus serostatus. In addition to the first cohort of approximately 650 subjects, a separate validation cohort of under 150 different subjects was used. HLA typing included class I and class II loci at four-digit resolution. Every discovery cohort repertoire had been produced on one sequencing platform. An early release that covered more than 550 HLA-typed donors contained approximately 300 gigabases of sequencing data and approximately 85 million unique TCR sequences. In a later analysis, previously published TCR beta repertoires from several hundred donors were re-analyzed and high-resolution HLA genotyping was added so that TCR occurrence patterns could be studied. What the authors observed across the whole study: Sequencing depth was assumed to be roughly uniform across donors in the presence/absence analyses, though that assumption may not hold. Strong co-occurrence of HLA alleles, especially DR and DQ, made assigning TCR associations to individual alleles difficult. Most TCR sequences were observed very rarely across donors, whereas some public TCRs were present in many individuals. In a later analysis, the rate of TCR association differed among HLA loci, with DRB1 alleles having the most associated TCRs and HLA-C alleles having the fewest. A total of roughly 160 TCR beta chains were listed by the study as associated with cytomegalovirus. Because some donors lacked HLA typing at each locus, the association tests relied only on the typed subset. Because counts were too low, approximately 15 rarely observed V segments, including chromosome 9 orphons, were excluded from the earlier analysis of 500 to 700 of the donors. Some IMGT-functional V segments, including TRBV6-2 and TRBV6-3, could not be told apart with the 87-base-pair reads, so those segments were excluded. Several of the top co-occurrence clusters appeared to be linked to parvovirus B19, influenza, CMV and Epstein-Barr virus, according to a later analysis. A later analysis found that HLA-associated TCR beta chains were more clonally expanded and had lower generation probabilities than equally common non-associated chains. The cohort was sequenced for TCR beta chains only, and without alpha or paired-chain data the features that could be detected were limited. According to a later analysis, most CMV-associated TCR beta chains appeared to be HLA-restricted, and the HLA associations seemed to be driven largely by CMV exposure. In a later genetic analysis, a missense DCLRE1C variant was associated with V-gene and J-gene trimming of TCR beta chains, and the association was replicated in an independent cohort. Specific HLA alleles were associated with 15,000 to 20,000 TCR beta sequences at a false discovery rate of 0.05 in a later analysis. A further reported finding was that TCR beta sequences accurately predicted the HLA-A and HLA-B alleles for most subjects in the first cohort. The classifier was reported to diagnose cytomegalovirus status with high specificity and sensitivity in both the original and validation cohorts. A cluster of highly shared sequence variants was judged likely to be a technical artifact of the sequencing pipeline. It was suggested by the authors that the approach could potentially be generalized to other disease states and immunological phenotypes. CMV serostatus was the only immune exposure information available for the cohort. An earlier analysis of around 500 of the donors showed that most TCR beta V segments appeared in productive rearrangements either about 90% or about 30% of the time, which broadly matched IMGT annotations. Correlated functional status among segregating V segments might be attributable to linkage disequilibrium, but an unknown experimental factor could not be ruled out. In a later genetic analysis, fewer N-insertions in productive TCRs were reported among donors in an Asian-associated ancestry cluster than the roughly 700-donor mean. A few of the identified cytomegalovirus-associated TCR beta chains were confirmed in vitro to be specific for cytomegalovirus antigens.

The table lists this clone with a few counts. What antigen it recognizes has not been identified. Base qualities are not provided; no much larger clone lies one nucleotide away. According to the germline V gene, CDR1 reads SGHVS and CDR2 reads FNYEAQ. The CDR3, cysteine through phenylalanine, is 14 amino acids long. Of all the DNA, just the CDR3 is kept, 42 bases in frame from base 1. The junction shows trimming of 5 bases on V and 10 bases on J, and the gene matches do not reach 6 bases of it. The cohort consisted of hundreds of healthy bone marrow donors. Cohort members were all nominally healthy when sampled, although unrecorded immune exposures were likely present. The donor tested CMV seronegative and was one of the 352 seronegative cohort members. A peripheral blood sample was collected from each donor, and TCR beta sequencing was performed on peripheral blood mononuclear cells. The Qiagen DNeasy Blood Extraction Kit was used to extract genomic DNA from the blood cell samples.

Library method: the immunoSEQ multiplex PCR assay. For the multiplex PCR, a mixture combining 60 forward primers for TCR Vbeta segments and 13 reverse primers for TCR Jbeta segments was used. Amplification of the CDR3 region of rearranged TCR beta genes was performed with a multiplex PCR assay on genomic DNA. The Illumina HiSeq System was used to sequence the amplified TCR beta libraries as 87-base-pair reads. As for the original processing: A later analysis counted 65 million to 90 million unique TCR beta chains across the 650 to 700 repertoires, and some 11 million of these chains were shared by at least two donors. Raw reads were error-corrected and collapsed into unique sequences with a nearest-neighbor algorithm that merged closely related sequences to remove PCR and sequencing errors. CDR3 sequences were aligned to IMGT reference sequences to assign V, D and J gene segments. For a sequence to be retained, a match of at least six nucleotides to both a V gene segment and a J gene segment was required. Rearrangements were called productive when the CDR3 lacked stop codons and stayed in frame with V and J; all others were non-productive. Following IMGT convention, CDR3 was defined as the stretch from the second conserved V-encoded cysteine to the conserved J-encoded phenylalanine. The earlier analysis of roughly 590 of the donors excluded sequences that lacked an unambiguous match to a single V gene segment. An earlier analysis of around 600 of the donors classified V segments as functional when productive rearrangements were above 56.7% and as segregating when the standard deviation between donors was above 5%. A statistical classification framework was built to diagnose cytomegalovirus status from the catalog of TCR beta chain sequences. A later analysis assigned V and J genes by comparing TCR nucleotide sequences with IMGT/GENE-DB human TR gene sequences. The TCRdist pipeline was used in a later analysis to assign CDR3 sequences and most-parsimonious VDJ recombination scenarios. In a later analysis, each TCR beta chain was defined by its CDR3 amino acid sequence together with its V-gene family, and reads without a unique V-gene family were excluded. A later analysis removed 500 to 650 highly shared, low-generation-probability nucleotide sequences to deal with suspected cross-contamination and a sequencing artifact. A later analysis calculated a clonal expansion index for each public chain from normalized within-repertoire ranks of inferred template counts. Generation probabilities in a later analysis came from a VDJ recombination model fitted to out-of-frame rearrangements, and those results were checked against IGoR. Hypergeometric tests were used in a later analysis to score TCR-TCR, TCR-HLA and TCR-CMV co-occurrence, with a repertoire-size bias correction applied to the TCR pairs. A later analysis estimated false discovery rates by permuting HLA or CMV assignments 20 times. A later analysis grouped co-occurring TCRs with DBSCAN, adding TCRdist sequence similarity when clustering within HLA-allele-positive subsets. Repertoires with fewer than 30,000 or more than 120,000 public chains were left out of co-occurrence clustering, as were four to six repertoires with anomalous nucleotide sharing. Drawn from immuneACCESS, this table holds only the in-frame rearrangements with V and J called that TCRdb kept. Clones are partly lost; checked studies trace under half to an unresolved V gene and leave the rest unexplained. V, J and clone size derive from that table, while D and trimming were established from the DNA sequence. The sample contains over 150,000 clones, approximately 74% of them found a single time. The top ten hold approximately 2.6% of the sample.

The source is a man aged 18 to 30 in good health and CMV-seronegative. The specimen sequenced was PBMCs. Rearrangement joined TRBV7-6 to TRBJ1-6, and 9 junction bases match TRBD1. The sequence in DNA is TGTGCCAGCAGCCGGACAGGGGAAGGATCACCCCTCCACTTT. This yields the protein CASSRTGEGSPLHF. Reference TRBV7-6 and TRBJ1-6 proteins supply the regions before and after the CDR3; the full variable domain is: GAGVSQSPRYKVTKRGQDVALRCDPISGHVSLYWYRQALGQGPEFLTYFNYEAQQDKSGLPNDRFSAERPEGSISTLTIQRTEQRDSAMYRCASSRTGEGSPLHFGNGTRLTVT.